Shown below are 29 T cell receptor beta chains from a single sample sequenced in a study of CD8+CD57+ T cells in acquired aplastic anemia. All sequencing subjects had displayed CD8+CD57+ cell expansion on flow cytometry. The template for TCR beta VDJ and CDR3 sequence profiling was genomic DNA. TCRdb processed the reads anew with MiXCR; each CDR3 protein has one entry. The sample yields 180,000 or so distinct CDR3 sequences, about 60% seen once. The sample consisted of sorted CD4+, CD8+, or CD8+CD57+ T cells (not recorded which) from PBMCs. The receptor set was obtained from a human donor with aplastic anemia.

In regard to this clonotype: Germline is not matched at one junction end, which may reflect a read error. The chain links TRBV15 to TRBJ1-6, with a weak D call TRBD1 (6 bases). Germline V gene sequence: CDR1 LNHNV, CDR2 YYDKDF (reference sequence). The CDR3 covers 14 residues. The chain's CDR3 is CASSETGGSSPLHF. CDR3 bases: TGTGCCAGCAGCGAAACGGGGGGCAGTTCACCCCTCCACTTT.

In DNA, the CDR3 is TGCAGTGCTAGCATAGCGGGAACTAGCACAGATACGCAGTATTTT. This sequence encodes CSASIAGTSTDTQYF. The chain links TRBV20-1 to TRBJ2-3, with TRBD2 identical over 8 bases. From germline, CDR1 is DFQATT and CDR2 SNEGSKA (reference sequence). There are 15 residues in the CDR3. Germline trimming cut 3 bases from V and 0 bases from J; bases unmatched to any gene: 5.

V and J are TRBV29-1 and TRBJ1-1, with 9 bases matching TRBD1. Germline CDR1 is SQVTM and CDR2 is ANQGSEA. This CDR3 is 12 amino acids long. The CDR3 loop is CSESTGGTEAFF. The CDR3 DNA is TGCAGTGAGTCGACAGGGGGAACTGAAGCTTTCTTT.

The genes are TRBV20-1 and TRBJ2-1, with TRBD2 matching over 9 bases. V was clipped by 1 base and J by 8 bases; unmatched bases: 6. Germline CDR1 reads DFQATT; CDR2 reads SNEGSKA (reference sequence). The CDR3 runs 14 residues. The CDR3 protein is CSARVGLAGYEQFF. DNA for the CDR3: TGCAGTGCTAGAGTGGGGCTAGCGGGATATGAGCAGTTCTTC.

This chain joins TRBV12-3 or TRBV12-4 and TRBJ2-5; TRBD2 is a possible D gene (6 bases). The J call may be wrong; the DNA end is better matched by TRBJ2-7. The CDR3 loop spans 14 amino acids. CDR3 sequence reads: CASSISLASPEQYF. The DNA for the CDR3 is TGTGCCAGCAGTATATCACTAGCTTCCCCCGAGCAGTACTTC.

This chain links TRBV20-1 with TRBJ1-1, with a possible D match to TRBD1 (6 bases). The germline gives CDR1 DFQATT, CDR2 SNEGSKA (reference sequence). The CDR3 is made up of 15 amino acids. With 2 bases removed from V and 0 bases from J, the gap between germline ends came to 13 bases. This CDR3 reads CSARFLGGMNTEAFF. CDR3 DNA sequence: TGCAGTGCTAGATTTCTTGGGGGCATGAACACTGAAGCTTTCTTT.

This sequence joins TRBV20-1 and TRBJ2-7; perhaps TRBD1 as D (6 bases). V lost 6 bases to trimming and J lost 2 bases, with 17 bases between them. The CDR3 is 14 residues long. Germline V gene lookup returns CDR1 DFQATT and CDR2 SNEGSKA (reference sequence). Written as DNA, the CDR3 is TGCAGTGCCACAGACCTCAGGGGAACCTACGAGCAGTACTTC. It is translated as CSATDLRGTYEQYF.

The V gene is TRBV12-3 or TRBV12-4, the J gene TRBJ2-5; the D is unclear. The CDR3 length is 12 residues. V gave up 5 bases and J gave up 4 bases, with 8 bases separating them. CDR3 sequence reads: CASSLTVETQYF. CDR3 nucleotide sequence: TGTGCCAGCAGTCTAACGGTAGAGACCCAGTACTTC.

The chain has TRBV10-2 and TRBJ2-1; D is uncertain. CDR1 WSHSY and CDR2 SAAADI come from the germline V gene. CDR3 size: 15 residues. V lost 7 bases to trimming and J lost 0 bases, with 13 bases between them. The CDR3 loop is CASNMAASSYNEQFF. CDR3 nucleotide sequence: TGCGCCAGCAATATGGCGGCGAGCTCCTACAATGAGCAGTTCTTC.

V gene TRBV5-4 combines with J gene TRBJ2-2; D is tentatively TRBD1 or TRBD2 (5 bases each). Germline V lookup: CDR1 SGHNT, CDR2 YYREEE (reference sequence). The CDR3 covers 15 residues. V lost 0 bases, J lost 8 bases, and 14 bases lay in between. The CDR3 region has the DNA TGTGCCAGCAGCTTGGCCGGGACCGGTAATGGGGAGCTGTTTTTT. This encodes CASSLAGTGNGELFF.

This clonotype was recorded many times. This sequence joins TRBV6-2 or TRBV6-3 and TRBJ2-7; TRBD2 is a possible D gene (5 bases). V was shortened by 6 bases and J by 0 bases, with 15 bases between the two germline ends. In germline, CDR1 is MNHEY, CDR2 SVGEGT. The CDR3 is 15 residues long. The CDR3 spells CASSFRAGSSYEQYF. In nucleotides, the CDR3 is TGTGCCAGCAGCTTTAGGGCGGGCAGCTCCTACGAGCAGTACTTC.

The chain has TRBV2 and TRBJ2-3; perhaps TRBD2 as D (6 bases). With 5 bases removed from V and 2 bases from J, the gap between germline ends came to 17 bases. The CDR3 is made up of 16 amino acids. Germline CDR1 SNHLY, CDR2 FYNNEI. CDR3 in DNA: TGTGCCAGCAGTCAAAACGCGGGACTTGTCACAGATACGCAGTATTTT. It translates to CASSQNAGLVTDTQYF.

The J gene is TRBJ1-6, the V gene TRBV11-2; tentatively, D is TRBD1 (6 bases). This CDR3 has 14 amino acids. Per germline, CDR1 SGHAT and CDR2 FQNNGV. Trimming removed 4 bases at V and 8 bases at J, with 12 bases between. This CDR3 reads CASSSTGLHSPLHF. The CDR3 bases are TGTGCCAGCAGCTCGACAGGATTACATTCACCCCTCCACTTT.

The chain joins TRBV12-3 or TRBV12-4 to TRBJ1-3, with 8 bases lining up with TRBD1. V lost 7 bases and J lost 2; bases outside the gene matches: 4. The CDR3 is 14 residues long. The chain's CDR3 is CASKLTGAGNTIYF. The CDR3 DNA is TGTGCCAGCAAGCTGACAGGGGCTGGAAACACCATATATTTT.

This clonotype showed up many times. The chain couples TRBV9 to TRBJ1-1; 9 positions agree with TRBD1. There are 17 residues in the CDR3. Germline V gene data show CDR1 as SGDLS and CDR2 as YYNGEE. V shed 0 bases and J 1 base; nucleotides not matched to a gene: 7. CDR3 bases: TGTGCCAGCAGCGTAGGCAGGACAGGGGCGAAGAACACTGAAGCTTTCTTT. It is translated as CASSVGRTGAKNTEAFF.

This clonotype appeared many times. The rearrangement joins TRBV6-1 to TRBJ2-6, with D uncertain. Deletions cut 4 bases from V and 1 base from J, with 11 bases between. This CDR3 contains 16 residues. Germline-derived CDR1 and CDR2 are MNHNS and SASEGT. DNA of the CDR3: TGTGCCAGCAGTGTGTCTCCATATTCTGGGGCCAACGTCCTGACTTTC. Translated: CASSVSPYSGANVLTF.

V usage is TRBV25-1 and J usage is TRBJ2-3, with no clear D. Germline V CDR1 and CDR2: MGHDK, SYGVNS. The V end was cut by 0 bases, the J end by 0 bases, with 4 bases between. There are 14 residues in the CDR3. CDR3 coding DNA: TGTGCCAGCAGTGAATACCTTAGCACAGATACGCAGTATTTT. Residues: CASSEYLSTDTQYF.

This clonotype was observed at least ten times. The J gene is TRBJ2-1, the V gene TRBV6-6, with 16 bases aligning to TRBD2. The CDR3 has 16 amino acids. J lost 5 bases, V lost 6 bases, and 4 bases had no gene match. Germline V CDR1 and CDR2: MNHNY, SVGAGI (reference sequence). The CDR3 DNA follows: TGTGCCAGCAGCCAGGGACTAGCGGGGGGGAACAATGAGCAGTTCTTC. Protein product: CASSQGLAGGNNEQFF.

About this clonotype: At one end, the junction sequence differs from germline, possibly due to a read error. The V gene is TRBV7-9, the J gene TRBJ2-2; TRBD2 is a possible D gene (5 bases). The CDR3 spans 12 residues. Germline V gives CDR1 SEHNR, CDR2 FQNEAQ (reference sequence). In DNA form, the CDR3 reads TGTGCCAGCAGCTCACACGACGGGGAGCTGTCTTTT. Translated: CASSSHDGELSF.

This clonotype was counted only a few times. The chain links TRBV25-1 to TRBJ2-5, with D hard to call. V shed 6 bases and J shed 2 bases, with 13 bases lying between them. Per germline, CDR1 MGHDK and CDR2 SYGVNS. The CDR3 has 14 residues. The CDR3 sequence is CASSLLSTQETQYF. The CDR3 region has the DNA TGTGCCAGCAGCCTCCTCAGCACACAAGAGACCCAGTACTTC.

The rearrangement uses TRBV19 and TRBJ2-1; tentatively, D is TRBD1 or TRBD2 (6 bases each). V was pared by 6 bases and J by 7 bases, with 16 bases between. The CDR3 loop spans 14 amino acids. Looked up from germline, CDR1 is LNHDA and CDR2 is SQIVND (reference sequence). CDR3: CASSGGPGVNEQFF. CDR3 DNA sequence: TGTGCCAGTAGCGGGGGCCCCGGAGTAAATGAGCAGTTCTTC.

The V gene is TRBV5-1, the J gene TRBJ1-2; perhaps TRBD1 as D (5 bases). V was pared by 0 bases and J by 7 bases, with 13 bases between. The CDR3 has 14 residues. Germline assignment: CDR1 SGHRS and CDR2 YFSETQ. The CDR3 nucleotides are TGCGCCAGCAGCTTGGATGACAGCCAGCGTGGCTACACCTTC. Protein product: CASSLDDSQRGYTF.

This clonotype has at least ten counts. The chain carries TRBV29-1 and TRBJ1-2; 7 positions agree with TRBD1. V lost 6 bases to trimming and J lost 5 bases; unmatched junction nucleotides: 6. This CDR3 comprises 12 residues. In germline, CDR1 is SQVTM, CDR2 ANQGSEA. CDR3 region: CSVSAGGYGYTF. CDR3 nucleotide sequence: TGCAGCGTCTCCGCAGGGGGGTATGGCTACACCTTC.

The V call is TRBV7-9, the J call TRBJ1-4; the D gene is possibly TRBD1 (5 bases). This CDR3 comprises 15 residues. Per germline, CDR1 SEHNR and CDR2 FQNEAQ (reference sequence). Trimming took 5 bases from V and 6 from J, leaving 16 bases between them. In DNA form, the CDR3 reads TGTGCCAGCAGCCTAACGCGGGACGGGTATGAAAAACTGTTTTTT. Its translation: CASSLTRDGYEKLFF.

The rearrangement uses TRBV12-5 and TRBJ2-5; D remains unclear. The germline V gene has CDR1 LGHNT and CDR2 FRNRAP. The CDR3 runs to 13 residues. CDR3 protein: CASKPVGQETQYF. CDR3 sequence (DNA): TGTGCCAGCAAACCGGTAGGACAAGAGACCCAGTACTTC.

This clonotype was observed a few times. CDR3 protein: CASSLVNRAADTQYF. CDR3 sequence (DNA): TGCGCCAGCAGCTTGGTTAACAGGGCCGCAGATACGCAGTATTTT. The chain couples TRBV5-1 to TRBJ2-3, with D maybe TRBD1 (6 bases). Germline V gene sequence: CDR1 SGHRS, CDR2 YFSETQ. Trimming took 0 bases from V and 4 from J, leaving 12 bases between them. CDR3 length equals 15 residues. Drawing the rest from reference TRBV5-1 and TRBJ2-3, the complete variable domain is KAGVTQTPRYLIKTRGQQVTLSCSPISGHRSVSWYQQTPGQGLQFLFEYFSETQRNKGNFPGRFSGRQFSNSRSEMNVSTLELGDSALYLCASSLVNRAADTQYFGPGTRLTVL.

The DNA of the CDR3 is TGCGCCAGCAGACCGACGGTGGATTACTCCTACGAGCAGTACTTC. Protein: CASRPTVDYSYEQYF. This chain links TRBV5-1 with TRBJ2-7; D uncertain. The V gene lost 5 bases and the J gene lost 0 bases, with 15 bases spanning the gap. CDR1 SGHRS and CDR2 YFSETQ come from the germline V gene. The CDR3 runs to 15 residues. The entire variable domain, with the rest obtained from reference TRBV5-1 and TRBJ2-7, is as follows: KAGVTQTPRYLIKTRGQQVTLSCSPISGHRSVSWYQQTPGQGLQFLFEYFSETQRNKGNFPGRFSGRQFSNSRSEMNVSTLELGDSALYLCASRPTVDYSYEQYFGPGTRLTVT.

This clonotype was recorded many times. J is TRBJ1-4 and V is TRBV15; D is uncertain. Germline V gene sequence: CDR1 LNHNV, CDR2 YYDKDF (reference sequence). CDR3 length: 12 residues. Trimming stripped 3 bases from V and 7 bases from J, with 6 bases between. CDR3 sequence: CATSSGGEKLFF. DNA of the CDR3: TGTGCCACCAGCAGTGGCGGTGAAAAACTGTTTTTT.

V and J are TRBV9 and TRBJ2-2; no definite D call. CDR1 SGDLS and CDR2 YYNGEE come from the germline V gene. This CDR3 contains 14 residues. V was cut by 4 bases and J by 4 bases, with 11 bases left in between. This CDR3 is CASSLFKTTGELFF. CDR3 bases: TGTGCCAGCAGCCTATTCAAGACCACCGGGGAGCTGTTTTTT.